This T cell receptor (beta chain) emerged from a study of blood T cell repertoires in COVID-19. Study overall: Sites across the United States, Italy and Spain contributed samples from acute and convalescent COVID-19. Sources were T cells, B-cell-depleted T cells, or PBMCs; the material itself was cDNA or gDNA.

Original processing notes: Amplifying reference gene primers gave estimates of nucleated cell counts. The repertoire was sequenced with immunoSEQ multiplex PCR; TCRdb's copy has only in-frame clones and lacks some. The DNA was the basis for D and trimming; V, J and clone size are from that table. The repertoire holds around 130,000 clones, over 80% seen once, with 11% in the top ten. The V gene lost 1 base and the J gene lost 11 bases, with 17 bases spanning the gap. Germline CDR1 SEHNR, CDR2 FQNEAQ (reference sequence). This CDR3 has 14 amino acids. Sequenced: peripheral blood. This TCR was recovered from a woman of 80 years or more with acute or convalescent COVID-19. The V gene is TRBV7-9, the J gene TRBJ1-1; perhaps TRBD1 as D (5 bases). The CDR3 sequence is CASSLGASRVDAFF. The CDR3 DNA sequence: TGTGCCAGCAGCTTAGGGGCGAGCAGGGTGGACGCTTTCTTT. Full variable domain (remainder filled in from reference TRBV7-9 and TRBJ1-1): DTGVSQNPRHKITKRGQNVTFRCDPISEHNRLYWYRQTLGQGPEFLTYFQNEAQLEKSRLLSDRFSAERPKGSFSTLEIQRTEQGDSAMYLCASSLGASRVDAFFGQGTRLTVV.